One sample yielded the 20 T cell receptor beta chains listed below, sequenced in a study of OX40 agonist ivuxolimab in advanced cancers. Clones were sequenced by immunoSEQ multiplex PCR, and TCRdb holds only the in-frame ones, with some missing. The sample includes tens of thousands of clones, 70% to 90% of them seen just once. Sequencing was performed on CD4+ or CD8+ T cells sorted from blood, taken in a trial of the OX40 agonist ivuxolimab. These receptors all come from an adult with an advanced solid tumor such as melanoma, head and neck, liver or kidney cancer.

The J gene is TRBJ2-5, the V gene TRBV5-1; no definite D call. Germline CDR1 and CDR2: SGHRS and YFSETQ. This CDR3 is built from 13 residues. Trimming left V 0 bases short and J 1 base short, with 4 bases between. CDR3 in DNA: TGCGCCAGCAGCTTGGGGGCCCAAGAGACCCAGTACTTC. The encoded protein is CASSLGAQETQYF.

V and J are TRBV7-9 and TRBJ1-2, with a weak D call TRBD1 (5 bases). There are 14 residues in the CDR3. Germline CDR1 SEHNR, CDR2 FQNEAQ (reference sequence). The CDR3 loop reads CAISGGPTTYGYTF. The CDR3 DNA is TGTGCAATTTCGGGGGGACCGACGACCTATGGCTACACCTTC.

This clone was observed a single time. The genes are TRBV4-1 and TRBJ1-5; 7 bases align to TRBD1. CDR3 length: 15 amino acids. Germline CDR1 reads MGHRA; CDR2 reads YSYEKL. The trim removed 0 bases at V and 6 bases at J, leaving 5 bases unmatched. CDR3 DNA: TGCGCCAGCAGCCAAGATTGGCCAGGGGGTCAGCCCCAGCATTTT. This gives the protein CASSQDWPGGQPQHF.

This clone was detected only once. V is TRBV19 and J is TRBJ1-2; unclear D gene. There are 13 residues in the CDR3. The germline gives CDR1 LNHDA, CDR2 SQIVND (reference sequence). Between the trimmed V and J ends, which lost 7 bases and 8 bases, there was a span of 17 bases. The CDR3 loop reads CASTPRTLGGYTF. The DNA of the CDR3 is TGTGCCAGTACCCCGCGCACCCTTGGCGGCTACACCTTC. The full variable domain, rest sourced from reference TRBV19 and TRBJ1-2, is DGGITQSPKYLFRKEGQNVTLSCEQNLNHDAMYWYRQDPGQGLRLIYYSQIVNDFQKGDIAEGYSVSREKKESFPLTVTSAQKNPTAFYLCASTPRTLGGYTFGSGTRLTVV.

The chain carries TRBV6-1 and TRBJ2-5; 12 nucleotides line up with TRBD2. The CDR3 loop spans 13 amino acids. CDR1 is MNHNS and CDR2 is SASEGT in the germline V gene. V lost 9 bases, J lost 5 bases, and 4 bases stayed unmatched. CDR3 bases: TGTGCCAGTATGACTAGCGGGAGCGAGACCCAGTACTTC. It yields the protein CASMTSGSETQYF.

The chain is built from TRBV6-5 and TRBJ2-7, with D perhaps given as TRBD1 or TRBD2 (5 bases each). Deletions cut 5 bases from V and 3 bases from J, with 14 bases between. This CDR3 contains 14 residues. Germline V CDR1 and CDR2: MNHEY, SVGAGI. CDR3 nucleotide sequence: TGTGCCAGCAGTCGCTCTGGGACCAGCTACGAGCAGTACTTC. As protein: CASSRSGTSYEQYF.

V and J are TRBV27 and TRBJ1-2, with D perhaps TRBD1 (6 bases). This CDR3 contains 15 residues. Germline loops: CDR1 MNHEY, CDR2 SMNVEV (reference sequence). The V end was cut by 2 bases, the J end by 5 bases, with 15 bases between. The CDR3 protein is CASSLKPTGVYGYTF. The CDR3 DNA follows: TGTGCCAGCAGTTTAAAGCCGACAGGCGTTTATGGCTACACCTTC.

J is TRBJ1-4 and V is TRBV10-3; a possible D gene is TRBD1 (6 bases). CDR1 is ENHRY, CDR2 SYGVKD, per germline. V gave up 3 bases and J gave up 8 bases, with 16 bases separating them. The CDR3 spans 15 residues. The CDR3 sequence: CAISDRGGLGEKLFF. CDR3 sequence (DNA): TGTGCCATCAGTGACCGCGGGGGGCTAGGCGAAAAACTGTTTTTT.

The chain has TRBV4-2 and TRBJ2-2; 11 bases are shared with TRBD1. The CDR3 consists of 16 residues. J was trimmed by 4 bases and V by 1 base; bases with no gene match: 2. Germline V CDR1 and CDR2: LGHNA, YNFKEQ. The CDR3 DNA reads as TGTGCCAGCAGCCAAGGCGGGACAGGGGGCACCGGGGAGCTGTTTTTT. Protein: CASSQGGTGGTGELFF.

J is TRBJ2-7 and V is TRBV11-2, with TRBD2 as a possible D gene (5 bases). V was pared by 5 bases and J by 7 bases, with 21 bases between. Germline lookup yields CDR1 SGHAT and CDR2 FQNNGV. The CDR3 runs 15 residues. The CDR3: CASSRQRPRTGEQYF. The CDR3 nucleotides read TGTGCCAGCAGCCGCCAGCGACCGAGAACGGGGGAGCAGTACTTC. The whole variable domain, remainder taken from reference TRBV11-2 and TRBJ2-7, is EAGVAQSPRYKIIEKRQSVAFWCNPISGHATLYWYQQILGQGPKLLIQFQNNGVVDDSQLPKDRFSAERLKGVDSTLKIQPAKLEDSAVYLCASSRQRPRTGEQYFGPGTRLTVT.

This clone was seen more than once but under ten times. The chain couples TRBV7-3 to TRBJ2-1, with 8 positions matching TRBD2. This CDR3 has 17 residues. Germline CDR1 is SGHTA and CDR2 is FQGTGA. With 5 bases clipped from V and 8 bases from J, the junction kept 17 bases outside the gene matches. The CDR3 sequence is CASSPGFGTSLLDEQFF. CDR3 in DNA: TGTGCCAGCAGCCCGGGATTCGGGACTAGTCTCTTGGATGAGCAGTTCTTC.

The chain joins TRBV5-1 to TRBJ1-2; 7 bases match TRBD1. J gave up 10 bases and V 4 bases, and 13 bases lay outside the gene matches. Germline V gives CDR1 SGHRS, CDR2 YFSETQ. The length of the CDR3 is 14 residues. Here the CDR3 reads CASSQGRGRGYYTF. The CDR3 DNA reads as TGCGCCAGCAGCCAGGGCAGGGGGAGAGGTTACTACACCTTC. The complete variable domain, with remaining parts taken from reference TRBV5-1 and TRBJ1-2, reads KAGVTQTPRYLIKTRGQQVTLSCSPISGHRSVSWYQQTPGQGLQFLFEYFSETQRNKGNFPGRFSGRQFSNSRSEMNVSTLELGDSALYLCASSQGRGRGYYTFGSGTRLTVV.

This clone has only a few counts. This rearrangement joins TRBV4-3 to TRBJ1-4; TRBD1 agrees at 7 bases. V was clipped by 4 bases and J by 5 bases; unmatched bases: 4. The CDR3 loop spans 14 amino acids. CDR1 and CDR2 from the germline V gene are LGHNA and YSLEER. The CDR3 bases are TGCGCCAGCAGCCGAAACAGGGGAAATGAAAAACTGTTTTTT. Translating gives CASSRNRGNEKLFF.

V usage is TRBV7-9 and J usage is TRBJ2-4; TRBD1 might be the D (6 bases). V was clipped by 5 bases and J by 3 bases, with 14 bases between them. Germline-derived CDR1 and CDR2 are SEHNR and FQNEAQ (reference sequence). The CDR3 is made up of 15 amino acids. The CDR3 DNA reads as TGTGCCAGCAGCCCAACAGGGTTAGTCAAAAACATTCAGTACTTC. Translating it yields CASSPTGLVKNIQYF.

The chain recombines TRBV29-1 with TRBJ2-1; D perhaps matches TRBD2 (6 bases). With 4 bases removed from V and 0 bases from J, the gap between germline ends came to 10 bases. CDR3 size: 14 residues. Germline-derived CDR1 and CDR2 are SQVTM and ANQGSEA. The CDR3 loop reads CSVGGVSSYNEQFF. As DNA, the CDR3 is TGCAGCGTTGGGGGGGTCAGCTCCTACAATGAGCAGTTCTTC.

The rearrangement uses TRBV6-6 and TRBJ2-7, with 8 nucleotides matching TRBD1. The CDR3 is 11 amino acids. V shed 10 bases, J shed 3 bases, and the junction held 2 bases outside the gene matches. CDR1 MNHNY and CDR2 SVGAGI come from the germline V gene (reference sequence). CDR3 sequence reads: CATGQGYEQYF. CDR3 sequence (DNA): TGTGCCACCGGACAGGGCTACGAGCAGTACTTC.

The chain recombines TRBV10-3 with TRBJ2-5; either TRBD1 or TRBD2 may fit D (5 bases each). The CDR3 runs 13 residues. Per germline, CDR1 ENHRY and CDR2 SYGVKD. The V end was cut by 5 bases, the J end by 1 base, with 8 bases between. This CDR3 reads CAISSGTQETQYF. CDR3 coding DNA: TGTGCCATCAGTAGTGGGACCCAAGAGACCCAGTACTTC.

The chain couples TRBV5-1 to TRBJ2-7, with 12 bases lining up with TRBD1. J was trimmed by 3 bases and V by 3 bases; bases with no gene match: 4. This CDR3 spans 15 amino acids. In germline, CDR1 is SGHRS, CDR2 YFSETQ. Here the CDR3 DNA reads TGCGCCAGCAGCTCGGGACAGGGGGCTTTCTACGAGCAGTACTTC. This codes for CASSSGQGAFYEQYF.

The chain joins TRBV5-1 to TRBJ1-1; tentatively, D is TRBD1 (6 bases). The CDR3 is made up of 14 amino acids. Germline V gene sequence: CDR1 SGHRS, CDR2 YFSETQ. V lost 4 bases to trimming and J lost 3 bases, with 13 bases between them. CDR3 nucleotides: TGCGCCAGCAGCCTACAGGGAGGGGACACTGAAGCTTTCTTT. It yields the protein CASSLQGGDTEAFF.

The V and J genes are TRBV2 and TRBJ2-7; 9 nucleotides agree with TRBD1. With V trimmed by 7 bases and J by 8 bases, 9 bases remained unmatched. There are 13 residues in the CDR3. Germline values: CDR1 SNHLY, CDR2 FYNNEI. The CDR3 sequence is CASNGQGIVQQYF. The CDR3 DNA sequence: TGTGCCAGCAATGGACAGGGGATAGTACAGCAGTACTTC.